The sequence of this T cell receptor (beta chain) was determined in a study of blood T cell repertoires in COVID-19. The wider study: Some COVID-19 samples were acute and others convalescent; all came from the United States, Italy and Spain. T cells, B-cell-depleted T cells, or PBMCs provided the cDNA or gDNA that served as material.

Recruited during active infection, patients (from Seattle) were subsequently followed longitudinally. The V end was cut by 4 bases, the J end by 4 bases, with 15 bases between. Per germline, CDR1 SGHRS and CDR2 YFSETQ. There are 14 residues in the CDR3. In the original analysis: Reference gene primers were amplified, and this amplification served to estimate nucleated cell counts. Generated by immunoSEQ multiplex PCR, the TCRdb table keeps only in-frame clones and is missing some. V and J calls and clone size come straight from that table; D and trimming were deduced from the DNA. The sample consists of 250,000 to 350,000 clones, approximately 90% of them appearing once.

The receptor's source is a woman aged 50 to 60 with COVID-19, enrolled during active disease. The rearrangement links TRBV5-1 to TRBJ2-7, with D possibly being TRBD1 (6 bases). Specimen: peripheral blood. This CDR3 reads CASSLDRRGYEQYF. The CDR3 nucleotides are TGCGCCAGCAGCCTGGACAGACGAGGGTACGAGCAGTACTTC.